This paragraph reports one T cell receptor (beta chain). Its antigen is undetermined. From germline, CDR1 is KGHSH and CDR2 LQKENI. The CDR3 runs to 17 residues. Germline trimming cut 1 base from V and 4 bases from J; bases unmatched to any gene: 11. Sample treatment: about 20 received Ad26.COV2.S at low or high dose, single or two shots; 5 received placebo; per-sample allocation not given. Day 63 after the first vaccine or placebo injection was the time point for sampling. The data were obtained in a study of Ad26.COV2.S vaccination and SARS-CoV-2 variants. Background on the study: Ad26.COV2.S was injected intramuscularly once or twice, 56 days apart. The study, taken as a whole, reports: Reports say spike-specific CD8+ and CD4+ T cell responses covered substantial breadth after vaccination.

The data were produced by immunoSEQ multiplex PCR, yet TCRdb's version contains in-frame clones alone and is incomplete. In the table there are 510,000 or so clones, around 88% of which are singletons. The starting material was peripheral blood, obtained in a trial of Ad26.COV2.S vaccine versus placebo. This clonotype was obtained from a person aged 18-65 years who received the Ad26.COV2.S COVID-19 vaccine or a placebo. This chain uses TRBV18 with TRBJ2-7, with 9 bases fitting TRBD1. The CDR3 bases are TGTGCCAGCTCACCACGGGCCGCCGGTGACAGGGGGTACGAGCAGTACTTC. Translated, it gives CASSPRAAGDRGYEQYF.